The rows below give T cell receptor beta chains drawn from one sample of a study of cytomegalovirus exposure and HLA in healthy donors. The data were produced by immunoSEQ multiplex PCR, yet TCRdb's version contains in-frame clones alone and is incomplete. Among under 400,000 clones listed, 75% to 90% were seen once. Input material: PBMCs. The receptor source for this set is a woman aged 18 to 35 in good health and CMV-seronegative. CDR3s include the opening cysteine and the closing phenylalanine or tryptophan. Fields, in order: clone size, J gene, D gene, V gene, CDR3 DNA, CDR3 protein. The D gene is left open where the match is weak. The size of a clone is reported for some rows only, either as once, few or many, or as a class for expanded clones.

clone size: -; J gene: TRBJ2-1; D gene: TRBD2; V gene: TRBV18; CDR3 DNA: TGTGCCAGCTCACCTCATGCGGGGGGGAACAATGAGCAGTTCTTC; CDR3 protein: CASSPHAGGNNEQFF
clone size: -; J gene: TRBJ2-7; D gene: TRBD1; V gene: TRBV7-8; CDR3 DNA: TGTGCCAGCAGCCTAGACAGGGGTTCCTACGAGCAGTACTTC; CDR3 protein: CASSLDRGSYEQYF
clone size: -; J gene: TRBJ2-1; D gene: -; V gene: TRBV4-2; CDR3 DNA: TGTGCCAGCAGCCCCCGAGTTCGGGGGAGGTCCTACAATGAGCAGTTCTTC; CDR3 protein: CASSPRVRGRSYNEQFF
clone size: -; J gene: TRBJ2-7; D gene: -; V gene: TRBV19; CDR3 DNA: TGTGCCAGTAGTCCCGAGCAGGGGCTCTACGAGCAGTACTTC; CDR3 protein: CASSPEQGLYEQYF
clone size: once; J gene: TRBJ2-7; D gene: TRBD1; V gene: TRBV2; CDR3 DNA: TGTGCCAGCAGTCCGGGACAGGGTAGTTACGAGCAGTACTTC; CDR3 protein: CASSPGQGSYEQYF
clone size: -; J gene: TRBJ2-7; D gene: TRBD1; V gene: TRBV6-5; CDR3 DNA: TGTGCCAGCAGGGACAGGGGTTTCGGGAACTACGAGCAGTACTTC; CDR3 protein: CASRDRGFGNYEQYF
clone size: -; J gene: TRBJ2-5; D gene: -; V gene: TRBV7-8; CDR3 DNA: TGTGCCAGCAGCTTAGTACCAGGGGATTGGGAGACCCAGTACTTC; CDR3 protein: CASSLVPGDWETQYF
clone size: -; J gene: TRBJ2-1; D gene: -; V gene: TRBV27; CDR3 DNA: TGTGCCAGCAGTTTATCGCTCGTAACTCTAGCGGGCCCAGGGGGGCAGTTCTTC; CDR3 protein: CASSLSLVTLAGPGGQFF
clone size: -; J gene: TRBJ2-3; D gene: -; V gene: TRBV5-1; CDR3 DNA: TGCGCCAGCAGCTGGGGTGGGACAGCGGGAGGCACAGATACGCAGTATTTT; CDR3 protein: CASSWGGTAGGTDTQYF
clone size: -; J gene: TRBJ2-3; D gene: TRBD1; V gene: TRBV25-1; CDR3 DNA: TGTGCCAGCAGTGAGTCGACAGGGTGGACAGATACGCAGTATTTT; CDR3 protein: CASSESTGWTDTQYF
clone size: once; J gene: TRBJ2-7; D gene: TRBD2; V gene: TRBV6-1; CDR3 DNA: TGTGCCAGCAGTGAGGATCCCGGGACTAGCAGCTACGAGCAGTACTTC; CDR3 protein: CASSEDPGTSSYEQYF
clone size: -; J gene: TRBJ2-7; D gene: -; V gene: TRBV2; CDR3 DNA: TGTGCCAGCACGCAAGGGGACACCTACGAGCAGTACTTC; CDR3 protein: CASTQGDTYEQYF
clone size: -; J gene: TRBJ2-1; D gene: TRBD2; V gene: TRBV27; CDR3 DNA: TGTGCCAGCAGCTCCGGGACTAGCGGCTACAATGAGCAGTTCTTC; CDR3 protein: CASSSGTSGYNEQFF
clone size: -; J gene: TRBJ2-2; D gene: -; V gene: TRBV6-1; CDR3 DNA: TGTGCCAGCAGTGATAGTAGTCTACTGTCCGGGGAGCTGTTTTTT; CDR3 protein: CASSDSSLLSGELFF
clone size: few; J gene: TRBJ2-7; D gene: TRBD2; V gene: TRBV5-1; CDR3 DNA: TGCGCCAGCAGCATACCACTAGCGGGGTCCTACGAGCAGTACTTC; CDR3 protein: CASSIPLAGSYEQYF
clone size: few; J gene: TRBJ1-2; D gene: -; V gene: TRBV5-6; CDR3 DNA: TGTGCCAGCAGCTTGAACGAACTCTATGGCTACACCTTC; CDR3 protein: CASSLNELYGYTF
clone size: few; J gene: TRBJ1-3; D gene: -; V gene: TRBV30; CDR3 DNA: TGTGCCTGGAGTAGTATGGGGAGCTCTGGAAACACCATATATTTT; CDR3 protein: CAWSSMGSSGNTIYF
clone size: -; J gene: TRBJ2-1; D gene: TRBD1; V gene: TRBV7-2; CDR3 DNA: TGTGCCAGCAGCTTAGGGACAGGGCTACTGGAGCAGTTCTTC; CDR3 protein: CASSLGTGLLEQFF
clone size: -; J gene: TRBJ1-6; D gene: TRBD1; V gene: TRBV6-5; CDR3 DNA: TGTGCCAGTGGGGAGACAGGGCCTAATTCACCCCTCCACTTT; CDR3 protein: CASGETGPNSPLHF
clone size: -; J gene: TRBJ2-5; D gene: TRBD1; V gene: TRBV7-2; CDR3 DNA: TGTGCCAGCAGCTTAGTGGGACAGCCCCAAGAGACCCAGTACTTC; CDR3 protein: CASSLVGQPQETQYF
clone size: -; J gene: TRBJ2-3; D gene: TRBD1; V gene: TRBV6-5; CDR3 DNA: TGTGCCAGCAGTTACGGACAGGCCACAGATACGCAGTATTTT; CDR3 protein: CASSYGQATDTQYF
clone size: -; J gene: TRBJ1-2; D gene: -; V gene: TRBV2; CDR3 DNA: TGTGCCAGCAACGCGGACGGCAGCGGCGGCTACACCTTC; CDR3 protein: CASNADGSGGYTF
clone size: -; J gene: TRBJ2-6; D gene: TRBD1; V gene: TRBV7-9; CDR3 DNA: TGTGCCAGCAGCTTAGATACCCGGACAGGGAGCCCTGGGGCCAACGTCCTGACTTTC; CDR3 protein: CASSLDTRTGSPGANVLTF
clone size: few; J gene: TRBJ1-1; D gene: -; V gene: TRBV19; CDR3 DNA: TGTGCCTCCTACGCGGGGGCCCTTGGCGCTTTCTTT; CDR3 protein: CASYAGALGAFF
clone size: -; J gene: TRBJ2-1; D gene: TRBD2; V gene: TRBV10-2; CDR3 DNA: TGCGCCAGCAGTGAGTTTTCCCTAGCGGGGGGGCGAAATGAGCAGTTCTTC; CDR3 protein: CASSEFSLAGGRNEQFF
clone size: -; J gene: TRBJ2-7; D gene: -; V gene: TRBV7-8; CDR3 DNA: TGTGCCAGCAGCTTAGCCAAGGGGGATCCATCCTACGAGCAGTACTTC; CDR3 protein: CASSLAKGDPSYEQYF
clone size: -; J gene: TRBJ2-2; D gene: TRBD2; V gene: TRBV6-5; CDR3 DNA: TGTGCCAGCAGTTGGACTAGCGGGGGGGCGGCCGGGGAGCTGTTTTTT; CDR3 protein: CASSWTSGGAAGELFF
clone size: -; J gene: TRBJ2-4; D gene: -; V gene: TRBV2; CDR3 DNA: TGTGCCAGCAGTGTCGCGCAAAACATTCAGTACTTC; CDR3 protein: CASSVAQNIQYF
clone size: once; J gene: TRBJ2-1; D gene: TRBD2; V gene: TRBV6-1; CDR3 DNA: TGTGCCAGCAGTGAACGGGGGGGCCCGTCCTACAATGAGCAGTTCTTC; CDR3 protein: CASSERGGPSYNEQFF
clone size: -; J gene: TRBJ1-1; D gene: TRBD1; V gene: TRBV20-1; CDR3 DNA: TGCAGTGCTGGATGGACAGGGGAAGCTTTCTTT; CDR3 protein: CSAGWTGEAFF
clone size: -; J gene: TRBJ2-1; D gene: -; V gene: TRBV6-5; CDR3 DNA: TGTGCCAGCAGGGCGTCTGTCGGGAATGAGCAGTTCTTC; CDR3 protein: CASRASVGNEQFF
clone size: once; J gene: TRBJ1-5; D gene: TRBD1; V gene: TRBV7-8; CDR3 DNA: TGTGCCAGCAGCACGCCGGGACAGGGTTCTCAGCCCCAGCATTTT; CDR3 protein: CASSTPGQGSQPQHF
clone size: -; J gene: TRBJ2-3; D gene: TRBD2; V gene: TRBV9; CDR3 DNA: TGTGCCAGCAGCGTAGAGGGTAGCGGGAGGGCCTGGGCTGCGCAGTATTTT; CDR3 protein: CASSVEGSGRAWAAQYF
clone size: -; J gene: TRBJ2-1; D gene: -; V gene: TRBV27; CDR3 DNA: TGTGCCAGCAGTTTATTTGGGCCGACTAATTCCCTTTACAATGAGCAGTTCTTC; CDR3 protein: CASSLFGPTNSLYNEQFF
clone size: -; J gene: TRBJ1-2; D gene: -; V gene: TRBV4-1; CDR3 DNA: TGCGCCAGCAGCCAAGATCCCGGAGCTAACTATGGCTACACCTTC; CDR3 protein: CASSQDPGANYGYTF
clone size: -; J gene: TRBJ2-5; D gene: -; V gene: TRBV7-9; CDR3 DNA: TGTGCCAGCAGAAAGGGGATGAGGGAGACCCAGTACTTC; CDR3 protein: CASRKGMRETQYF
clone size: once; J gene: TRBJ1-1; D gene: TRBD1; V gene: TRBV19; CDR3 DNA: TGTGCCAGTAGTTCGATTTTAACAGGGGGCAGGGAGACTGAAGCTTTCTTT; CDR3 protein: CASSSILTGGRETEAFF
clone size: -; J gene: TRBJ2-2; D gene: TRBD2; V gene: TRBV27; CDR3 DNA: TGTGCCAGCAGACTAGCGGGAGGGACCGGGGAGCTGTTTTTT; CDR3 protein: CASRLAGGTGELFF
clone size: -; J gene: TRBJ2-5; D gene: -; V gene: TRBV7-3; CDR3 DNA: TGTGCCAGCAGCCCACGGGAGAACCAAGAGACCCAGTACTTC; CDR3 protein: CASSPRENQETQYF
clone size: -; J gene: TRBJ1-1; D gene: -; V gene: TRBV14; CDR3 DNA: TGTGCCAGCGGAGGGTTTGACACTGAAGCTTTCTTT; CDR3 protein: CASGGFDTEAFF
clone size: -; J gene: TRBJ2-7; D gene: -; V gene: TRBV6-1; CDR3 DNA: TGTGCCAGCAGTCATAGGGGCTACGAGCAGTACTTC; CDR3 protein: CASSHRGYEQYF
clone size: -; J gene: TRBJ1-1; D gene: -; V gene: TRBV10-2; CDR3 DNA: TGCGCCAGCAGTGAACAGATCCGTTACACTGAAGCTTTCTTT; CDR3 protein: CASSEQIRYTEAFF
clone size: -; J gene: TRBJ2-7; D gene: -; V gene: TRBV6-5; CDR3 DNA: TGTGCCAGCAGTTACGGAGGAGCATGGAGCTACGAGCAGTACTTC; CDR3 protein: CASSYGGAWSYEQYF
clone size: -; J gene: TRBJ2-7; D gene: TRBD2; V gene: TRBV6-5; CDR3 DNA: TGTGCCAGCAGCTACGGACTAGCGGGGTTCTACGAGCAGTACTTC; CDR3 protein: CASSYGLAGFYEQYF
clone size: -; J gene: TRBJ2-7; D gene: -; V gene: TRBV4-1; CDR3 DNA: TGCGCCAGCAGCCAAGGTCCAGGACTGAGCTACGAGCAGTACTTC; CDR3 protein: CASSQGPGLSYEQYF
clone size: -; J gene: TRBJ2-7; D gene: -; V gene: TRBV19; CDR3 DNA: TGTGCCAGTGCCCCAGGCCTTCACTACGAGCAGTACTTC; CDR3 protein: CASAPGLHYEQYF
clone size: -; J gene: TRBJ2-1; D gene: TRBD1; V gene: TRBV7-9; CDR3 DNA: TGTGCCAGCAGCTTAACAGGGGGCCAATACAATGAGCAGTTCTTC; CDR3 protein: CASSLTGGQYNEQFF
clone size: -; J gene: TRBJ2-2; D gene: TRBD2; V gene: TRBV29-1; CDR3 DNA: TGCAGCGTCCTAGCGGGGGGGCCAGACGGGGAGCTGTTTTTT; CDR3 protein: CSVLAGGPDGELFF
clone size: -; J gene: TRBJ1-1; D gene: -; V gene: TRBV18; CDR3 DNA: TGTGCCAGCTCACCACCGCCAGGGATAGGCACTGAAGCTTTCTTT; CDR3 protein: CASSPPPGIGTEAFF
clone size: -; J gene: TRBJ2-7; D gene: -; V gene: TRBV11-2; CDR3 DNA: TGTGCCAGCAGCTCTTACTACGAGCAGTACTTC; CDR3 protein: CASSSYYEQYF
clone size: few; J gene: TRBJ1-5; D gene: TRBD1; V gene: TRBV30; CDR3 DNA: TGTGCCTGGAGTGTCGGGACAGTCGTGCAGCCCCAGCATTTT; CDR3 protein: CAWSVGTVVQPQHF
clone size: -; J gene: TRBJ2-3; D gene: TRBD2; V gene: TRBV5-1; CDR3 DNA: TGCGCCAGCAGCCCTACCTTTAGCGGGGGGGCTGGAACAGATACGCAGTATTTT; CDR3 protein: CASSPTFSGGAGTDTQYF
clone size: -; J gene: TRBJ2-1; D gene: TRBD2; V gene: TRBV27; CDR3 DNA: TGTGCCAGCAGTTTAGCGCTGCGGGAGGGTCACAATGAGCAGTTCTTC; CDR3 protein: CASSLALREGHNEQFF